The 19 T cell receptor beta chains below come from one sample, sequenced in a study of tumor and adjacent non-tumor tissue in lung cancer. This sample's RNA came from whole unsorted tissue. The normal lung tissue was taken more than 3 cm from the tumor edge. A modified ARM-PCR protocol with three rounds of nested PCR amplified TCRbeta. MiXCR was run by TCRdb on the multiplex PCR reads, yielding one entry per CDR3 protein. The data show over 100,000 distinct CDR3 sequences, about 64% seen once. Sequenced: distant non-tumor lung tissue. The receptor source for this set is a man in his 60s with non-small cell lung cancer.

This clonotype was detected ten times or more. J is TRBJ1-4 and V is TRBV28; a weak D match, TRBD1 (6 bases). Trimming stripped 5 bases from V and 0 bases from J, with 16 bases between. The CDR3 loop spans 17 amino acids. The V gene's germline CDR1 is MDHEN and CDR2 SYDVKM. CDR3 sequence reads: CASSPGTPGATNEKLFF. The CDR3 region has the DNA TGTGCCAGCAGTCCCGGGACACCTGGAGCAACTAATGAAAAACTGTTTTTT.

This clonotype was recorded a few times. Since a much larger clone is just one base distant, this may be a read error. This chain joins TRBV12-3 or TRBV12-4 and TRBJ2-5, with unresolved D. Trimming removed 7 bases at V and 5 bases at J, with 23 bases between. This CDR3 contains 16 residues. The DNA for the CDR3 is TGTGCCAGCAATTCAGTAACGGGCAGAACTGGGGAGACCCAGTACTTC. Protein sequence: CASNSVTGRTGETQYF.

This clonotype appeared a few times. One base away lies a much larger clone, so this may be a sequencing read error. The chain combines TRBV6-6 with TRBJ1-2; no reliable D call. From germline, CDR1 is MNHNY and CDR2 SVGAGI (reference sequence). CDR3 length: 16 residues. The CDR3 bases are TGTGTCAGCAGAAACTTGGACGGAACCTCTAACTATGGCTACACCTTC. Translation gives CVSRNLDGTSNYGYTF.

This clonotype was observed a handful of times. The chain couples TRBV13 to TRBJ1-2, with D uncertain. The V gene lost 6 bases and the J gene lost 3 bases, with 17 bases spanning the gap. Germline V gene data show CDR1 as PRHDT and CDR2 as FYEKMQ (reference sequence). There are 15 residues in the CDR3. The CDR3 is CASSRDWASDYGYTF. CDR3 DNA: TGTGCCAGCAGTCGCGACTGGGCAAGTGACTATGGCTACACCTTC.

In its sample, this clonotype was seen a few times. This may come from a read error, since a much larger clone is one base off. The V gene is TRBV12-3 or TRBV12-4, the J gene TRBJ1-6; TRBD1 matches at 7 bases. V lost 2 bases, J lost 3 bases, and 4 bases stayed unmatched. CDR3 size: 16 residues. For the CDR3, the DNA is TGTGCCAGCAGTTTAACAGGGGAACACTATAATTCACCCCTCCACTTT. This sequence encodes CASSLTGEHYNSPLHF.

In the case of this clonotype: This may be a read error: a much more frequent sequence differs by one nucleotide. The chain links TRBV20-1 to TRBJ2-1; 8 bases are a match to TRBD2. Per the germline V gene, CDR1 is DFQATT and CDR2 is SNEGSKA (reference sequence). CDR3 length equals 14 residues. V trimming: 1 base; J trimming: 5 bases; junction bases outside the gene matches: 4. The CDR3 here is CSARGTSRNNEQFF. In nucleotides, the CDR3 is TGCAGTGCTAGAGGGACTAGCAGGAACAATGAGCAGTTCTTC.

As to this clonotype: This sequence may be a read error, since a much larger clone differs from it by one base. The J gene is TRBJ1-1, the V gene TRBV6-5, with D unresolved. The CDR3 spans 14 residues. V lost 6 bases to trimming and J lost 1 base, with 12 bases between them. Germline lookup yields CDR1 MNHEY and CDR2 SVGAGI. For the CDR3, the DNA is TGTGCCAGCAGGGGGAGGGTGACGAACACTGAAGCTTTCTTT. Translation: CASRGRVTNTEAFF.

The chain links TRBV6-6 to TRBJ2-1; TRBD2 matches 10 bases. The V and J ends lost 6 bases and 7 bases, in that order; junction bases with no gene match: 12. This CDR3 is 16 amino acids long. Germline V lookup: CDR1 MNHNY, CDR2 SVGAGI (reference sequence). CDR3 region: CASSSASGRSHNEQFF. The CDR3, as DNA: TGTGCCAGCAGCTCCGCTAGCGGGAGATCCCATAATGAGCAGTTCTTC.

As to this clonotype: The junction departs from germline at one end; a sequencing error may be responsible. V is TRBV6-2 or TRBV6-3 and J is TRBJ2-1; the D gene is possibly TRBD1 (6 bases). The CDR3 sequence is 18 residues long. Per the germline V gene, CDR1 is MNHEY and CDR2 is SVGEGT. CDR3 nucleotide sequence: TGTGCCAGTAGTTACTCGAGGGGGAAGCCACCCGGGGACGGTGAGCAGTTCTTC. Amino acid sequence: CASSYSRGKPPGDGEQFF.

Note on this clonotype: One junction end disagrees with the germline gene, perhaps due to a read error. The chain uses TRBV5-1 and TRBJ1-6; tentatively, D is TRBD1 (6 bases). The germline V gene has CDR1 SGHRS and CDR2 YFSETQ. This CDR3 region has 15 residues. The CDR3 DNA sequence: TGCGCCAGCAGCTTGGATGGGACACATAAGTCACCCCTCCACTTT. As protein: CASSLDGTHKSPLHF.

CDR3 DNA: TGTGCCAGCAGCTTAGACAGCCTTCCCGGGGAGCTGTTTTTT. This sequence encodes CASSLDSLPGELFF. The chain employs TRBV11-2 and TRBJ2-2; D call uncertain. Trimming cost V 0 bases and J 6 bases, with 8 bases left between them. The CDR3 has 14 residues. Germline V gene lookup returns CDR1 SGHAT and CDR2 FQNNGV. The whole variable domain, remainder taken from reference TRBV11-2 and TRBJ2-2, is EAGVAQSPRYKIIEKRQSVAFWCNPISGHATLYWYQQILGQGPKLLIQFQNNGVVDDSQLPKDRFSAERLKGVDSTLKIQPAKLEDSAVYLCASSLDSLPGELFFGEGSRLTVL.

V gene TRBV4-3 combines with J gene TRBJ2-7; D remains ambiguous. The CDR3 totals 14 residues. Per the germline V gene, CDR1 is LGHNA and CDR2 is YSLEER. Trimming pared 1 base from V and 4 bases from J, leaving 11 bases between. The CDR3 DNA reads TGCGCCAGCAGCCAAGGAATCAGAGATTACGAGCAGTACTTC. This gives the protein CASSQGIRDYEQYF.

Many counts were recorded for this clonotype. This chain links TRBV5-4 with TRBJ1-2, with no clear D. The V end was cut by 4 bases, the J end by 1 base, with 11 bases between. The CDR3 spans 14 residues. The germline CDR1 and CDR2 sequences are SGHNT and YYREEE (reference sequence). In nucleotides, the CDR3 is TGTGCCAGCAGCAGCAGGATGTTTAACTATGGCTACACCTTC. It encodes CASSSRMFNYGYTF.

J is TRBJ1-6 and V is TRBV20-1, with 7 nucleotides matching TRBD1. The CDR3 totals 14 residues. Germline CDR1 and CDR2: DFQATT and SNEGSKA (reference sequence). The V and J ends lost 3 bases and 7 bases, in that order; junction bases with no gene match: 6. CDR3 sequence (DNA): TGCAGTGCTAGTATCACAGGGGAGAATTCACCCCTCCACTTT. Translating gives CSASITGENSPLHF.

This clonotype was seen many times. The V call is TRBV5-4, the J call TRBJ2-7; 7 positions match TRBD1. This CDR3 region has 15 residues. Trimming at V came to 3 bases and at J to 1 base, leaving 7 bases not matched to a gene. The germline V gene encodes CDR1 SGHNT and CDR2 YYREEE (reference sequence). The DNA for the CDR3 is TGTGCCAGCAGCTCGCCGGGGACAGCGTCCTACGAGCAGTACTTC. Translating gives CASSSPGTASYEQYF.

The V gene is TRBV11-3, the J gene TRBJ1-1, with D unresolved. CDR3 size: 13 residues. Germline assignment: CDR1 SGHNT and CDR2 YENEEA. V lost 6 bases and J lost 0, with 8 bases in between. For the CDR3, the DNA is TGTGCCAGCAGTAAGGTATTGAACACTGAAGCTTTCTTT. Translated, it gives CASSKVLNTEAFF.

As to this clonotype: One end of the junction does not line up with germline, which may come from a read error. The chain employs TRBV20-1 and TRBJ2-7, with D perhaps matching TRBD1 (5 bases). The germline CDR1 and CDR2 sequences are DFQATT and SNEGSKA (reference sequence). This CDR3 has 15 amino acids. CDR3 DNA sequence: TGCAATGCTATACTTACAGGCCACGGCCCTTACGAGCACTACTTC. Its translation is CNAILTGHGPYEHYF.

With respect to this clonotype: Its ends do not fully match the called genes, so a read error is possible. The chain couples TRBV28 to TRBJ1-5; 8 positions match TRBD1. Germline V gene lookup returns CDR1 MDHEN and CDR2 SYDVKM. The CDR3 spans 11 residues. CDR3 loop: CDSKRDRSQHF. CDR3 in DNA: TGTGACAGCAAGCGGGACAGGTCCCAGCATTTT.

This clonotype occurred many times. V and J are TRBV6-2 or TRBV6-3 and TRBJ2-5; D unclear. The CDR3 length is 10 residues. V lost 5 bases to trimming and J lost 5 bases, with 3 bases between them. CDR1 MNHEY and CDR2 SVGEGT come from the germline V gene. Here the CDR3 reads CASSEETQYF. In nucleotides, the CDR3 is TGTGCCAGCAGTGAGGAGACCCAGTACTTC.